This T cell receptor beta chain is from a study of CXCR3-negative and CXCR3-positive naive CD8 T cells. Study outcomes and limitations: For naive cells, CXCR3-negative and CXCR3-positive subsets had similar TRBV-TRBJ usage; for memory cells, usage differed. Upon cryopreservation, CXCR3 expression partially decreased, and most assays used fresh PBMCs.

Each CD8+ T cell subset was sorted in triplicate, about 270,000 cells each. Preparation of TRB cDNA libraries relied on 5' RACE carrying UMI labels. From the 5' RACE reads, TCRdb lists one entry per CDR3 protein and no DNA. Its clone listing holds around 60,000 distinct CDR3 sequences. Germline values: CDR1 LGHNA, CDR2 YSLEER. The CDR3 is made up of 16 amino acids. Notes on this clonotype: Its antigen remains unknown.

The sample consisted of naive CXCR3- CD8+ T cells from blood. The sample's subset: CD45RO-CCR7+CD27+CD95- naive CD8+ T cells lacking CXCR3 (TNR3-). This TCR derives from a human donor in good health. Some clones in this sample may be carry-over from other donors' samples. This sequence joins TRBV4-3 and TRBJ2-7. CDR3: CASSHNGMGRSYEQYF.